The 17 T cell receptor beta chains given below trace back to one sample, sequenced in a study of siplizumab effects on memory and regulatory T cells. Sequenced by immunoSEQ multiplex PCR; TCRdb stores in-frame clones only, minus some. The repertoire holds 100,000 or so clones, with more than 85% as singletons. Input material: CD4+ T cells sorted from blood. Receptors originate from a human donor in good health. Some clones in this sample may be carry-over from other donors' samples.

CDR3 nucleotides: TGTGCCAGTAGCCCAAGAGGGACTAGCGGGAGTTCTGCGTTGGGTTACGAGCAGTACTTC. Its protein product is CASSPRGTSGSSALGYEQYF. This chain uses TRBV19 with TRBJ2-7, with 14 bases identical to TRBD2. This CDR3 contains 20 residues. V dropped 6 bases and J dropped 4; count of bases not matched to a gene: 20. Germline CDR1 and CDR2: LNHDA and SQIVND (reference sequence).

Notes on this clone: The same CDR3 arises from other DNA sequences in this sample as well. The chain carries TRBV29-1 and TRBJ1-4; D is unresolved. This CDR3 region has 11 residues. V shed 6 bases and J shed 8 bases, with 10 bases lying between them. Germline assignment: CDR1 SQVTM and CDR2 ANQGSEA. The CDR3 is CSVETGEKLFF. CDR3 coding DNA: TGCAGCGTGGAGACGGGAGAAAAACTGTTTTTT.

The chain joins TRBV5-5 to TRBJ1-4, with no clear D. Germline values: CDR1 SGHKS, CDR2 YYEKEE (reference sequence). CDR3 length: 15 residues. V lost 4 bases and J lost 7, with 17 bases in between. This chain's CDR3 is CASSHIGGVGEKLFF. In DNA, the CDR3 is TGTGCCAGCAGCCATATCGGAGGTGTGGGTGAAAAACTGTTTTTT.

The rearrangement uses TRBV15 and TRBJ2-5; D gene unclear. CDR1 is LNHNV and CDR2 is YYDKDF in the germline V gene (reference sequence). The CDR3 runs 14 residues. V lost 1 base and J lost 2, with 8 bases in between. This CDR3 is CATSRVGVQETQYF. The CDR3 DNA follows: TGTGCCACCAGCAGAGTTGGGGTACAAGAGACCCAGTACTTC.

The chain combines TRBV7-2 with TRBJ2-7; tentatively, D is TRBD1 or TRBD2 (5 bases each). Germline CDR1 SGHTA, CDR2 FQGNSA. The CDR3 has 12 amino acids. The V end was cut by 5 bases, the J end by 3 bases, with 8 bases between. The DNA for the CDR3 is TGTGCCAGCAGCCGGGACCGCTACGAGCAGTACTTC. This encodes CASSRDRYEQYF.

The CDR3 DNA reads TGTGCCAGCAGCCAACCGGGGCAGGAGACCCAGTACTTC. Protein product: CASSQPGQETQYF. The rearrangement uses TRBV5-4 and TRBJ2-5; D assignment may be TRBD1 or TRBD2 (5 bases each). CDR1 and CDR2 (germline): SGHNT, YYREEE (reference sequence). The CDR3 length is 13 residues. Trimming removed 4 bases at V and 5 bases at J, with 12 bases between.

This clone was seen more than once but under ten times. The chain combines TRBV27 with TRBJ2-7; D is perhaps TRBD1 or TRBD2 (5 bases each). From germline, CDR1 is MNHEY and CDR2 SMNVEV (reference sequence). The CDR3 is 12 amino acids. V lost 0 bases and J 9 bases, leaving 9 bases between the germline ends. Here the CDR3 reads CASSLSQGVQYF. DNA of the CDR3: TGTGCCAGCAGTTTATCCCAGGGAGTGCAGTACTTC.

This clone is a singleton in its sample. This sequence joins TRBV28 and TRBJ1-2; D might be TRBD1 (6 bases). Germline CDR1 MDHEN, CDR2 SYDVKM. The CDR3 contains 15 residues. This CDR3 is CLTAGLTGYNYGYTF. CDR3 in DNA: TGTCTTACCGCTGGGCTTACAGGGTATAACTATGGCTACACCTTC.

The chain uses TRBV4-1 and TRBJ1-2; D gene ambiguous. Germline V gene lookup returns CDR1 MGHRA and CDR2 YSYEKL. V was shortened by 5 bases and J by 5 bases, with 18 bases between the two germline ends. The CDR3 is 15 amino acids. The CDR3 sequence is CASSYLGGGSYGYTF. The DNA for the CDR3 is TGCGCCAGCAGCTATCTCGGTGGAGGCTCATATGGCTACACCTTC.

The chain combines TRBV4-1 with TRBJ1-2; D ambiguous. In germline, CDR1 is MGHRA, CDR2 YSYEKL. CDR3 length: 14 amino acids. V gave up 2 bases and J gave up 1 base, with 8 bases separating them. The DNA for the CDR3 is TGCGCCAGCAGCCAAAGTAACCTTAACTATGGCTACACCTTC. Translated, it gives CASSQSNLNYGYTF.

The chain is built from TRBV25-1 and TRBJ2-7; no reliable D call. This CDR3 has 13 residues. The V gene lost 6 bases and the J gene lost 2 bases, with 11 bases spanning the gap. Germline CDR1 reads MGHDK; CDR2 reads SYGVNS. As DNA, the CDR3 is TGTGCCAGCAGAAATGACGGAACCTACGAGCAGTACTTC. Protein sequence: CASRNDGTYEQYF.

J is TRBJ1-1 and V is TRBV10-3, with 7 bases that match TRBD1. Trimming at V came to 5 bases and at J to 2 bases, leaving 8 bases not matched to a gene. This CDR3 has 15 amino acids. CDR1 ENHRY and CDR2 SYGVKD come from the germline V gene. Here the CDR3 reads CAISSPGQRNTEAFF. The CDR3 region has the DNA TGTGCCATCAGTTCCCCGGGACAGCGAAACACTGAAGCTTTCTTT.

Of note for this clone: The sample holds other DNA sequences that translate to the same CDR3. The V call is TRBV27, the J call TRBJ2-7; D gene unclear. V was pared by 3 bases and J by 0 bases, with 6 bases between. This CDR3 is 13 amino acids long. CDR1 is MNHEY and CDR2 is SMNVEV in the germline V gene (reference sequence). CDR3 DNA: TGTGCCAGCAGTTTCTCTAGCTCCTACGAGCAGTACTTC. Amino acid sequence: CASSFSSSYEQYF.

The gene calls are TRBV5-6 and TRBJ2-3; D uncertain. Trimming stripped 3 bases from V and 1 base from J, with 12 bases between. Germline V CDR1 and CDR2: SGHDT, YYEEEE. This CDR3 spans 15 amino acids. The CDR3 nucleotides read TGTGCCAGCAGCTCAGTAAATCGGGGCACAGATACGCAGTATTTT. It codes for CASSSVNRGTDTQYF.

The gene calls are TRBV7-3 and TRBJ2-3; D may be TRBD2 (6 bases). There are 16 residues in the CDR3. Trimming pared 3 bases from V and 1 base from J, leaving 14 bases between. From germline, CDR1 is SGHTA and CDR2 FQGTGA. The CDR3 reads CASSFAPGLGTDTQYF. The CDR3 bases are TGTGCCAGCAGCTTCGCCCCGGGACTTGGCACAGATACGCAGTATTTT.

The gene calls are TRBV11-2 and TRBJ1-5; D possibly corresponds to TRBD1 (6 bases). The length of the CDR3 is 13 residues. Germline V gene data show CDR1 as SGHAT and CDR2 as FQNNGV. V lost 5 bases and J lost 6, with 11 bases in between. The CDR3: CASSPGGGQPQHF. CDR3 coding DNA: TGTGCCAGCAGCCCGGGGGGCGGTCAGCCCCAGCATTTT.

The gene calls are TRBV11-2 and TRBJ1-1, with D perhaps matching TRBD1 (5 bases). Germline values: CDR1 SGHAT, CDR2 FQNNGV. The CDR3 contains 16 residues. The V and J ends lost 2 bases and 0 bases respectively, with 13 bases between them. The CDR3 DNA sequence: TGTGCCAGCAGCTTATCGGCAGGGCCCATGAACACTGAAGCTTTCTTT. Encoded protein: CASSLSAGPMNTEAFF.